This TCR beta chain was captured by sequencing in a study of blood T cell repertoires in COVID-19 (dated by TCRdb to about 2020). General notes on the study: Collaborator samples came from the United States, Italy and Spain and covered acute and convalescent phases of COVID-19. The material from the prospective study consisted of cDNA or gDNA derived from T cells, B-cell-depleted T cells, or PBMCs. Deeply sampled blood TCRbeta repertoires from subjects exposed to, actively infected with, or recovered from COVID-19 were included in the dataset. A freely available public database, intended as a resource for researchers studying the immune response to SARS-CoV-2, is where the repertoires were released. The samples were drawn from the first 160 participants of the ongoing ImmuneRACE study and from more than 1,000 subjects provided by 6 global collaborators. The sample metadata nearly always contained a de-identified subject ID, COVID-19 status, age in years and sex. Where HLA class I and class II types were available, the types were taken from metadata supplied by the sample provider, not from assay-based typing. What the research found in general, with its limitations: Clinical and demographic metadata were provided uncurated, with the amount varying by source and participant.

Relative to germline, V is 6 bases shorter and J is 0 bases shorter, with 11 bases between their ends. The CDR3 measures 14 amino acids from cysteine to phenylalanine. Only CDR3 DNA remains: 42 bases, in frame from the first base. CDR1 and CDR2 are drawn from the germline V gene: MNHEY, SVGAGI. TCRbeta CDR3 regions were amplified from genomic DNA by means of the immunoSEQ Assay, a bias-controlled multiplex PCR. The original methods were these. Within the assay, amplification of reference gene primers was used to estimate how many nucleated cells each sample contained. Sequence reads were collapsed and filtered to measure the absolute abundance of every unique TCRbeta CDR3 rearrangement. For each sample, productive Simpson clonality was calculated by taking the square root of Simpson's diversity index across productive rearrangements. In its TCRdb copy, this immuneACCESS table keeps in-frame sequences only and misses some clones. Where compared with another copy, unresolved V genes explain less than half of these, and the others have no known cause. From that table come the V and J calls and clone size; the DNA was used to work out D and trimming. The sample records some 110,000 clones, around 85% of which are singletons. About 2.3% of the sample is taken by the ten largest.

A remark on this clone: It lacks a known antigen. Base-call qualities are not available, and no considerably larger clone is one nucleotide away.

Collaborating institutions collected whole blood in K2EDTA tubes following their own protocols. For TCRbeta analysis, collaborator samples were shipped as frozen whole blood, as isolated PBMCs, or as DNA extracted from either sample type. Material for sequencing was peripheral blood. This sequence uses TRBV6-5 and TRBJ1-1; the D region possibly corresponds to TRBD1 (5 bases align). This clonotype originated in a man aged 50 to 60 with acute or convalescent COVID-19. The DNA reads as follows: TGTGCCAGCAGCATGGAGACAGTGAACACTGAAGCTTTCTTT. This encodes CASSMETVNTEAFF.